These T cell receptor beta chains were read from a single sample in a study of shared clonotypes between healthy human individuals. Generated by immunoSEQ multiplex PCR, the TCRdb table keeps only in-frame clones and is missing some. The sample has nearly 2 million clones; about 95% are singletons. Sequences were obtained from naive CD8+ T cells sorted from blood. The receptors were sampled from a young man in good health. Each CDR3 is given with its conserved first and last residue. D genes are given only for firm matches. Not all rows give a size; the values are once, few, many and, for expanded clones, a class.

TRBV27	.	TRBJ1-1	.	TGTGCCAGCAGTTTAGTGGGGGCGCGAACTGAAGCTTTCTTT	CASSLVGARTEAFF
TRBV11-2	.	TRBJ2-7	.	TGTGCCAGCAGCTTAGCCCCAGATTCCTACGAGCAGTACTTC	CASSLAPDSYEQYF
TRBV7-9	.	TRBJ2-7	.	TGTGCCAGCAGCCTTTTGGGGGCCGGGGAGCAGTACTTC	CASSLLGAGEQYF
TRBV7-9	.	TRBJ1-5	.	TGTGCCAGCAGCCACGGGTCGGACAATCAGCCCCAGCATTTT	CASSHGSDNQPQHF
TRBV29-1	.	TRBJ1-1	.	TGCAGCGTTACTCTTGTGAGGACGGCCATGAACACTGAAGCTTTCTTT	CSVTLVRTAMNTEAFF
TRBV11-3	TRBD2	TRBJ2-7	.	TGTGCCAGCAGCTTGCGGGAGGAACCCTACGAGCAGTACTTC	CASSLREEPYEQYF
TRBV7-9	TRBD1	TRBJ2-7	.	TGTGCCAGCAGCCCCTTCGGGACAGACTACGAGCAGTACTTC	CASSPFGTDYEQYF
TRBV13	TRBD2	TRBJ2-7	.	TGTGCCAGCAGCGCCAGCGGGAGACCCTCCTACGAGCAGTACTTC	CASSASGRPSYEQYF
TRBV30	.	TRBJ1-5	once	TGTGCCTGGAGTGTAGTGGATAGCAATCAGCCCCAGCATTTT	CAWSVVDSNQPQHF
TRBV9	TRBD1	TRBJ2-7	.	TGTGCCAGCAGCGTAGATGGGACAGCTTCCTACGAGCAGTACTTC	CASSVDGTASYEQYF
TRBV7-9	.	TRBJ2-5	.	TGTGCCAGCAGCGGGGAGATTGGGGGAGAGACCCAGTACTTC	CASSGEIGGETQYF
TRBV18	TRBD2	TRBJ2-2	.	TGTGCCAGCTCACCCACTTCCGGGACTAGCGGGTCGAACACCGGGGAGCTGTTTTTT	CASSPTSGTSGSNTGELFF
TRBV15	.	TRBJ2-1	.	TGTGCCACCAGCAGAGATCGACCGGGATACAATGAGCAGTTCTTC	CATSRDRPGYNEQFF
TRBV5-4	.	TRBJ2-7	.	TGTGCCAGCAGTTACGACTGGGCGCCCTCCTACGAGCAGTACTTC	CASSYDWAPSYEQYF
TRBV4-1	.	TRBJ2-4	.	TGCGCCAGCAGCCAAGAGGGCGGTGGACTAGCCAAAAACATTCAGTACTTC	CASSQEGGGLAKNIQYF
TRBV15	TRBD1	TRBJ2-7	.	TGTGCCACCAGCTTTACAGGGGGCGAGCAGTACTTC	CATSFTGGEQYF
TRBV4-3	TRBD1	TRBJ1-3	.	TGCGCCAGCAGCCAAGATATGGTATGGACAGGACTAACTACTCTGGAAAACACCATATATTTT	CASSQDMVWTGLTTLENTIYF
TRBV29-1	.	TRBJ2-1	.	TGCAGCGTTGAACGGTGGGACTCCTACAATGAGCAGTTCTTC	CSVERWDSYNEQFF
TRBV9	TRBD2	TRBJ2-3	.	TGTGCCAGCAGCGTAGAACCTAGCGGGGGGCCCAACACAGATACGCAGTATTTT	CASSVEPSGGPNTDTQYF
TRBV6-1	.	TRBJ2-3	.	TGTGCCAGCAGTGATAGGGCAATAGATACGCAGTATTTT	CASSDRAIDTQYF
TRBV6-5	TRBD1	TRBJ1-4	.	TGTGCCAGCAGAGAGGGACAGTCGAATGGTGAACTGTTTTTT	CASREGQSNGELFF
TRBV23-1	.	TRBJ2-7	.	TGCGCCAGCAGCCCCCCGACACAACCCGGCGAGCAGTACTTC	CASSPPTQPGEQYF
TRBV7-6	.	TRBJ2-3	.	TGTGCCAGCAGCTTAGTCGGGGGGCCCACAGATACGCAGTATTTT	CASSLVGGPTDTQYF
TRBV27	.	TRBJ2-2	once	TGTGCCAGCAGTTTAGGGGGTTGGACCGGGGAGCTGTTTTTT	CASSLGGWTGELFF
TRBV6-6	.	TRBJ1-6	.	TGTGCCAGCAGTCGCCAAGACAGAGACCATAATTCACCCCTCCACTTT	CASSRQDRDHNSPLHF
TRBV9	.	TRBJ1-5	.	TGTGCCAGCAGCGTGTCAGGTGGGGATCAGCCCCAGCATTTT	CASSVSGGDQPQHF
TRBV6-5	TRBD1	TRBJ1-6	few	TGTGCCAGCAGTTACGGGGACAGTAATTCACCCCTCCACTTT	CASSYGDSNSPLHF
TRBV7-9	TRBD2	TRBJ2-5	.	TGTGCCAGCAGCTCGAGACTAGCGGGCCTACAAGAGACCCAGTACTTC	CASSSRLAGLQETQYF
TRBV30	.	TRBJ1-1	.	TGTGCCTGGACCTTGGCTGGGACTGAAGCTTTCTTT	CAWTLAGTEAFF
TRBV6-1	TRBD1	TRBJ1-4	.	TGTGCCAGCAGTGAGGACAGGGGTGCGGAAAAACTGTTTTTT	CASSEDRGAEKLFF
TRBV20-1	.	TRBJ1-2	.	TGCAGTGCCGGGGGCAACTATGGCTACACCTTC	CSAGGNYGYTF
TRBV10-3	.	TRBJ2-7	.	TGTGCCATCAGCCGACAGGAGACCTACGAGCAGTACTTC	CAISRQETYEQYF
TRBV6-1	.	TRBJ2-3	.	TGTGCCAGCAGTGAAGACCTACGGGTAGATACGCAGTATTTT	CASSEDLRVDTQYF
TRBV6-5	TRBD1	TRBJ2-3	.	TGTGCCAGCAGCCCGACAGGGGCGCTAACAGATACGCAGTATTTT	CASSPTGALTDTQYF
TRBV5-6	TRBD2	TRBJ2-3	.	TGTGCCAGCAGCCGGACTAGCCCAGATACGCAGTATTTT	CASSRTSPDTQYF
TRBV28	TRBD1	TRBJ1-1	few	TGTGCCAGCAGTTTTCGACAGGGGTTATGGACTGAAGCTTTCTTT	CASSFRQGLWTEAFF
TRBV7-9	.	TRBJ2-3	.	TGTGCCAGCAGCCTTGGGGAGGGGGCCCTCACAGATACGCAGTATTTT	CASSLGEGALTDTQYF
TRBV10-3	.	TRBJ2-7	.	TGTGCCATCAGTGAGGGCGGGGAAAGATACGAGCAGTACTTC	CAISEGGERYEQYF
TRBV2	.	TRBJ2-3	.	TGTGCCAGCAGTGAAGTGGGGGGGCAGGTGGGGCAGTATTTT	CASSEVGGQVGQYF
TRBV5-1	.	TRBJ2-1	.	TGCGCCAGCAGCCACGACCCCAGCTCCTACAATGAGCAGTTCTTC	CASSHDPSSYNEQFF
TRBV14	TRBD2	TRBJ2-7	.	TGTTCTAGCGGGTGGGGCTACGAGCAGTACTTC	CSSGWGYEQYF
TRBV6-1	.	TRBJ1-1	once	TGTGCCAGCAGAACAGGGTTGACAGCTTTCTTT	CASRTGLTAFF
TRBV11-2	.	TRBJ2-5	once	TGTGCCAGCACGAGGGGCTCCTCCGCGGTGGAGACCCAGTACTTC	CASTRGSSAVETQYF
TRBV7-9	.	TRBJ1-4	.	TGTGCCAGCACCCAAATGGATCACGCAACTAATGAAAAACTGTTTTTT	CASTQMDHATNEKLFF
TRBV5-4	.	TRBJ1-1	.	TGTGCCTTCTTAGGGGGGGGAGGTTACACTGAAGCTTTCTTT	CAFLGGGGYTEAFF
TRBV2	.	TRBJ1-5	.	TGTGCCAGCAGTGAATACCCGGGACTGTATCAGCCCCAGCATTTT	CASSEYPGLYQPQHF
TRBV5-6	.	TRBJ1-1	.	TGTGCCAGCAGCTGGGCCCAGGAAGCTTTCTTT	CASSWAQEAFF
TRBV10-3	.	TRBJ1-1	.	TGTGCCATCAGGTCAGAAACGAACACTGAAGCTTTCTTT	CAIRSETNTEAFF
TRBV10-3	.	TRBJ1-2	few	TGTGCCATCAACGGGGCAGGGCCTAACTATGGCTACACCTTC	CAINGAGPNYGYTF
TRBV30	.	TRBJ2-5	.	TGTGCCTGGAGTGAAATAGGAGAGACCCAGTACTTC	CAWSEIGETQYF
TRBV6-5	.	TRBJ2-5	once	TGTGCCAGCAGTTACTCGAACAGGGAAGAGACCCAGTACTTC	CASSYSNREETQYF
TRBV9	TRBD2	TRBJ2-5	.	TGTGCCAGCAGCGCGGGACTAGCGGGGGGGACGCAAGAGACCCAGTACTTC	CASSAGLAGGTQETQYF
TRBV4-2	.	TRBJ2-7	.	TGTGCCAGCAGCCCGATTACCAGCCCCTACGAGCAGTACTTC	CASSPITSPYEQYF
TRBV28	TRBD1	TRBJ2-7	few	TGTGCCAGCAGTTTATTGGCAGGGGGCTACGAGCAGTACTTC	CASSLLAGGYEQYF